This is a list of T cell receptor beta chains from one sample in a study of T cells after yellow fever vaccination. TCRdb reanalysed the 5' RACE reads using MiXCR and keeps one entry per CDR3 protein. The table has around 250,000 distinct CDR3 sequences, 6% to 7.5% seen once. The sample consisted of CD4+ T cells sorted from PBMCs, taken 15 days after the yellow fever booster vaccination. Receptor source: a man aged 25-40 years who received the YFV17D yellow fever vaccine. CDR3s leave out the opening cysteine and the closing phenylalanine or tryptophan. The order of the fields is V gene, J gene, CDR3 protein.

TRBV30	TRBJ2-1	AWRVSGYLMNEQF
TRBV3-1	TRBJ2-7	ASSQGASRYEQY
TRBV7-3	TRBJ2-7	ASSLGGFFYEQY
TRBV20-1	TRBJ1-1	SAPRGVGTEAF
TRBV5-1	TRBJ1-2	ASSYGTDYGYT
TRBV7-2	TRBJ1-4	ASSPPGVDEKLF
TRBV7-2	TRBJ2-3	ASSLLGPFGTDTQY
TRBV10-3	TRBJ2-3	AIRDPSGLGRTDTQY
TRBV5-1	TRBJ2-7	ASSLAGTASEQY
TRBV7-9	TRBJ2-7	ASSTASASGAYEQY
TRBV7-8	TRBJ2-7	ASSFVSGSAYEQY
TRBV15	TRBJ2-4	ATSRGEGGDIQY
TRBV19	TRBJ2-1	ASSEQGADEQF
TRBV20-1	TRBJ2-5	SAADWLRQETQY
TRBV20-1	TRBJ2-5	SVRDKLGETQY
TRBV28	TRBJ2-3	ASSKTSGRGDTQY
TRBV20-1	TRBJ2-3	SASTRGTGPTTQY
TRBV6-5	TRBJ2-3	ASRTSGGTDTQY
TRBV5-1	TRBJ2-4	ASSSGQGKNIQY
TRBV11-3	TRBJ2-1	ASSRTLNEQF
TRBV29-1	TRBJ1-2	SANGRGSHGYT
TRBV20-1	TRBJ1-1	SATTRSFNTEAF